The 9 T cell receptor beta chains below all came from one sample that was sequenced in a study of beta chain features in type 1 diabetes (dated by TCRdb to 2017 to 2018). Libraries were constructed by the immunoSEQ multiplex PCR assay. The High Capacity cDNA Reverse Transcription Kit was used to reverse transcribe all of the isolated RNA, meaning that expressed TCRB transcripts were what got sequenced. TCRdb carries this immuneACCESS record with in-frame sequences only. Its versions omit some clonotypes, under half of them owing to an unresolved V gene in the studies checked, with the rest unexplained. The sample contains about 290,000 clones, about 8.5% of them found a single time. The ten largest clonotypes hold roughly 0.94% of the sample. The sample was central memory CD4+ T cells from blood. Receptor source: a woman younger than 35 in good health.

V usage is TRBV30 and J usage is TRBJ2-6; maybe TRBD1 (5 bases). Deletions cut 4 bases from V and 0 bases from J, with 13 bases between. The CDR3 totals 16 residues. Per germline, CDR1 GTSNPN and CDR2 SVGIG (reference sequence). The CDR3 protein is CAWNRQKSSGANVLTF. CDR3 DNA sequence: TGTGCCTGGAACCGACAGAAGAGCTCTGGGGCCAACGTCCTGACTTTC.

This clone occurred a few times. The gene calls are TRBV27 and TRBJ2-1; 11 bases fit TRBD2. Trimming removed 4 bases from V and 7 bases from J; junction bases left unmatched: 6. The CDR3 has 15 amino acids. Per germline, CDR1 MNHEY and CDR2 SMNVEV (reference sequence). For the CDR3, the DNA is TGTGCCAGCAGTTCCCCGGGACTAGCGGTAAATGAGCAGTTCTTC. Its translation: CASSSPGLAVNEQFF.

The chain recombines TRBV5-1 with TRBJ1-3; D is undetermined. The CDR3 length is 14 residues. CDR1 and CDR2 from the germline V gene are SGHRS and YFSETQ. Between the trimmed V and J ends, which lost 0 bases and 1 base, there was a span of 5 bases. DNA of the CDR3: TGCGCCAGCAGCTTGGACGGGTCTGGAAACACCATATATTTT. It encodes CASSLDGSGNTIYF.

This clone was counted between two and nine times. At the DNA level, this CDR3 is encoded by other sequences in the same sample as well. This chain joins TRBV5-1 and TRBJ2-5; D perhaps matches TRBD2 (5 bases). The V end was cut by 0 bases, the J end by 4 bases, with 13 bases between. The CDR3 consists of 15 residues. CDR1 and CDR2 (germline): SGHRS, YFSETQ. The CDR3 DNA sequence: TGCGCCAGCAGCTTGGCCCCGGGCGGGCCAGAGACCCAGTACTTC. This encodes CASSLAPGGPETQYF.

This chain links TRBV18 with TRBJ1-2; D may be TRBD1 (5 bases). Trimming stripped 3 bases from V and 4 bases from J, with 15 bases between. Germline-derived CDR1 and CDR2 are KGHSH and LQKENI. The CDR3 loop spans 15 amino acids. The CDR3 reads CASSPPNGAGYGYTF. DNA for the CDR3: TGTGCCAGCTCACCGCCGAACGGGGCGGGCTATGGCTACACCTTC.

V gene TRBV11-2 combines with J gene TRBJ1-1; D is undetermined. Germline CDR1 and CDR2: SGHAT and FQNNGV. Trimming removed 4 bases at V and 4 bases at J, with 10 bases between. The CDR3 has 13 amino acids. This CDR3 reads CASSSSPVTEAFF. CDR3 in DNA: TGTGCCAGCAGCTCCTCTCCGGTCACTGAAGCTTTCTTT.

The genes are TRBV5-1 and TRBJ2-2; TRBD2 might be the D (5 bases). The germline CDR1 and CDR2 sequences are SGHRS and YFSETQ. V was pared by 0 bases and J by 9 bases, with 9 bases between. CDR3 size: 13 residues. Here the CDR3 DNA reads TGCGCCAGCAGCTTGGCTAGCAACCGGGAGCTGTTTTTT. Its protein is CASSLASNRELFF.

J is TRBJ2-7 and V is TRBV6-6, with unresolved D. The length of the CDR3 is 13 residues. Germline assignment: CDR1 MNHNY and CDR2 SVGAGI (reference sequence). The V and J ends lost 4 bases and 5 bases respectively, with 12 bases between them. The CDR3 sequence is CASSLYGGDEQYF. The CDR3, as DNA: TGTGCCAGCAGTTTGTATGGCGGAGACGAGCAGTACTTC.

The chain uses TRBV6-1 and TRBJ2-7; 9 nucleotides agree with TRBD1. Per the germline V gene, CDR1 is MNHNS and CDR2 is SASEGT. This CDR3 has 14 amino acids. The V and J ends lost 6 bases and 5 bases, in that order; junction bases with no gene match: 8. CDR3 DNA sequence: TGTGCCAGCAGGGAGACAGGGGGTAACGACGAGCAGTACGTC. Translation gives CASRETGGNDEQYV.